This T cell receptor (beta chain) was observed in a study of cytomegalovirus exposure and HLA in healthy donors. Study-level points and caveats: An assumption of roughly uniform sequencing depth across donors underlay the presence/absence analyses. By a later analysis, the bulk of CMV-associated TCR beta chains appeared HLA-restricted. The study designated some 180 TCR beta chains cytomegalovirus-associated.

Nominal health characterized the donors when sampled, though unrecorded immune exposures were likely. The PCR was carried out with 60 Vbeta primers and 13 Jbeta primers. Some clones are missing from TCRdb's copy, which holds only in-frame ones; the method was immunoSEQ multiplex PCR. The table shows some 160,000 clones, with 75% to 90% occurring only once. This clone occurred a few times. As yet, its antigen is unknown. In germline, CDR1 is SQVTM, CDR2 ANQGSEA. The length of the CDR3 is 18 residues. The junction had 12 bases not matched to a gene; V was cut back by 7 bases and J by 4 bases. The TCR was taken from a male donor in good health and CMV-seropositive. Sequencing was performed on PBMCs. V gene TRBV29-1 combines with J gene TRBJ2-2, with 16 bases matching TRBD2. Here the CDR3 reads CSASWGLAGGATTGELFF. Written as DNA, the CDR3 is TGCAGCGCTAGCTGGGGACTAGCGGGAGGGGCCACCACCGGGGAGCTGTTTTTT.